This T cell receptor (beta chain) emerged from a study of CD8 T cells in Susac syndrome (dated by TCRdb to about 2019). Some background on the complete study: The study used repertoire sequencing to test whether antigen drove CD8+ T cell activation and differentiation in Susac syndrome.

High-throughput TCR beta sequencing profiled peripheral blood CD8+ and CD4+ T cells from healthy donors, Susac syndrome patients and multiple sclerosis patients. The multiple sclerosis controls were treatment-naive patients whose relapsing-remitting disease, either stable or active, fulfilled the revised McDonald criteria. CD8+ TEMRA cells were enriched by FACS, while bulk CD8+ and CD4+ T cells were purified by magnetic negative isolation. Blood was drawn into EDTA tubes, processed within 24 hours, and PBMCs were isolated by density gradient centrifugation. PBMCs intended for TCR sequencing were cryopreserved in liquid nitrogen and were subsequently thawed in a 37 degrees C water bath. Purity of sorted or isolated CD4+, CD8+ and CD8+ TEMRA cells was at least 90%. V is pruned by 6 bases and J by 10 bases, leaving 6 bases of the junction without a gene match. CDR1 MNHEY and CDR2 SVGAGI were looked up in the germline V gene. The cysteine opens and the phenylalanine closes a CDR3 of 13 amino acids. The DNA shown is the 39-base CDR3, in frame from base 1.

RNA was extracted using the RNeasy kit, and roughly 0.5 to 1 ug of the RNA was reverse transcribed with random hexamers. The immunoSEQ multiplex PCR assay, covering 54 Vbeta and 13 Jbeta segments, was used to amplify TCR beta CDR3 regions. To correct PCR amplification bias, a synthetic template baseline was used for both primer optimization and computational correction. As for the original processing: Reads were annotated to V, D and J genes according to IMGT and were analyzed with immunoSEQ Analyzer, with only productive sequences retained. To calculate clonality, Shannon entropy was normalized by log2 of the number of productive unique sequences and then subtracted from one. For each patient and control, public and private clones were evaluated within the 100 most prevalent clones. A clone was defined as Susac-specific if it was absent from the healthy and MS cohorts, from about 1,100 published viral clones and from other ImmuneACCESS disease sequences. The public sequencing data were trimmed at Q25 with fastp and processed into clonotypes with MiXCR by TCRdb, which kept only in-frame beta chains. Rows are unified per CDR3 protein, each entry keeping the most common DNA and genes. It is TCRdb's table, rather than the study itself, that gives the V and J calls and clone size. The sample records 300,000 or so distinct CDR3 sequences, around 92% of which are singletons. The ten top clones hold over 0.05% of the sample.

Beyond this particular receptor, the publication reports: The TCR sequencing and HLA analysis was acknowledged to have included a relatively small number of individuals.

Of note for this clonotype: Its antigen has not been determined. Base qualities were left out, and no much larger clone turns up one base away.

The receptor was derived from a human donor with multiple sclerosis. Recombination linked TRBV6-5 to TRBJ1-1, with 12 central nucleotides matching TRBD1. Sequencing was done on a sample of CD4+ T cells from PBMCs. For the CDR3, the sequence is CASSRDRGRVAFF. The DNA sequence reads TGTGCCAGCAGCCGGGACAGGGGGCGCGTAGCTTTCTTT.